This passage covers 10 T cell receptor beta chains from one sample sequenced in a study of T-cell memory formation after mild COVID-19. In TCRdb, the 5' RACE reads were re-called with MiXCR into one record per CDR3 protein. The sample carries a few hundred thousand distinct CDR3 sequences, around a sixth recorded once. What was sequenced was PBMCs or a T cell subset sorted from them (not recorded which). Source of these receptors: a man aged 18 to 29 who had mild COVID-19 (a few samples of this study predate the infection). Cell type and time point are not known.

This chain joins TRBV2 and TRBJ2-5; weak D call: TRBD1 (5 bases). The CDR3 sequence is 12 residues long. Germline V lookup: CDR1 SNHLY, CDR2 FYNNEI. V shed 6 bases and J shed 5 bases, with 10 bases lying between them. CDR3 DNA: TGTGCCAGCAGGCCGGACATGGAGACCCAGTACTTC. It yields the protein CASRPDMETQYF. Supplemented by reference TRBV2 and TRBJ2-5, the full variable domain reads EPEVTQTPSHQVTQMGQEVILRCVPISNHLYFYWYRQILGQKVEFLVSFYNNEISEKSEIFDDQFSVERPDGSNFTLKIRSTKLEDSAMYFCASRPDMETQYFGPGTRLLVL.

The chain uses TRBV28 and TRBJ2-7; no firm D call. Trimming removed 6 bases from V and 1 base from J, with 10 bases in between. The germline V gene has CDR1 MDHEN and CDR2 SYDVKM. The CDR3 length is 13 residues. Here the CDR3 DNA reads TGTGCCAGCAGCCCTGACGATTCCTACGAGCAGTACGTC. It translates to CASSPDDSYEQYV.

The chain combines TRBV20-1 with TRBJ2-5; TRBD2 agrees at 7 bases. Germline CDR1 DFQATT, CDR2 SNEGSKA (reference sequence). The CDR3 is 15 amino acids. V shed 3 bases, J shed 2 bases, and the junction held 9 bases outside the gene matches. CDR3 nucleotide sequence: TGCAGTGCTAGCCGCGGGGGAGGACCGCAAGAGACCCAGTACTTC. Translating it yields CSASRGGGPQETQYF.

This clonotype has more than one count but fewer than ten. The V and J genes are TRBV6-5 and TRBJ1-2; 9 bases fit TRBD1. The CDR3 runs 15 residues. Germline CDR1 MNHEY, CDR2 SVGAGI. V lost 0 bases to trimming and J lost 2 bases; unmatched junction nucleotides: 1. CDR3 sequence: CASSYSGTGNYGYTF. CDR3 coding DNA: TGTGCCAGCAGTTACTCCGGGACAGGGAACTATGGCTACACCTTC.

This clonotype was recorded a few times. The chain combines TRBV18 with TRBJ2-6; D gene uncertain. The CDR3 runs to 19 residues. Deletions cut 4 bases from V and 2 bases from J, with 21 bases between. Per the germline V gene, CDR1 is KGHSH and CDR2 is LQKENI. The CDR3 here is CASSLRVSSGVAGANVLTF. In DNA, the CDR3 is TGTGCCAGCTCACTCAGAGTTTCCTCTGGAGTGGCTGGGGCCAACGTCCTGACTTTC.

The table lists this clonotype with a few counts. The chain uses TRBV5-1 and TRBJ1-4; 7 nucleotides agree with TRBD1. The germline V gene encodes CDR1 SGHRS and CDR2 YFSETQ. The CDR3 totals 15 residues. The J segment lost 0 bases and the V segment lost 4 bases, leaving 3 bases of the junction unmatched. Here the CDR3 reads CASSVDRATNEKLFF. The DNA of the CDR3 is TGCGCCAGCAGCGTTGACAGGGCAACTAATGAAAAACTGTTTTTT.

In its sample, this clonotype was seen many times. The chain couples TRBV7-2 to TRBJ2-5; 8 bases line up with TRBD2. The CDR3 length is 17 residues. V shed 2 bases and J 5 bases; nucleotides not matched to a gene: 13. Germline-derived CDR1 and CDR2 are SGHTA and FQGNSA. CDR3 sequence reads: CASSLHPSGGVGETQYF. The CDR3 region has the DNA TGTGCCAGCAGCTTACATCCCAGCGGGGGTGTCGGGGAGACCCAGTACTTC. The variable domain in full, completed from reference TRBV7-2 and TRBJ2-5, reads GAGVSQSPSNKVTEKGKDVELRCDPISGHTALYWYRQSLGQGLEFLIYFQGNSAPDKSGLPSDRFSAERTGGSVSTLTIQRTQQEDSAVYLCASSLHPSGGVGETQYFGPGTRLLVL.

The rearrangement links TRBV21-1 to TRBJ2-2; the table gives TRBD1 as D, unverified against the DNA. TRBV21-1 is marked as a pseudogene. The length of the CDR3 is 17 residues. The CDR3 protein is CASVSAGGAYYTGELFF. The CDR3, as DNA: TGTGCCAGCGTCTCCGCGGGGGGCGCTTATTACACCGGGGAGCTGTTTTTT.

This clonotype was found a few times. The chain joins TRBV2 to TRBJ2-4; D may be TRBD1 (5 bases). This CDR3 is 14 amino acids long. Germline CDR1 is SNHLY and CDR2 is FYNNEI. Trimming pared 3 bases from V and 8 bases from J, leaving 14 bases between. This CDR3 reads CASSDPRAEYIQYF. The CDR3 nucleotides are TGTGCCAGCAGTGACCCCAGGGCAGAATACATTCAGTACTTC.

This clonotype turned up a few times. This chain connects TRBV6-1 to TRBJ2-3, with 7 nucleotides matching TRBD1. Germline V CDR1 and CDR2: MNHNS, SASEGT. The junction had 2 bases not matched to a gene; V was cut back by 8 bases and J by 6 bases. This CDR3 has 11 residues. The CDR3 loop reads CASGTVDTQYF. Written as DNA, the CDR3 is TGTGCCAGCGGGACAGTCGATACGCAGTATTTT.